This TCR beta chain was recorded in a study of blood T cell repertoires in COVID-19. In the study overall: Specimens from acute and convalescent COVID-19 originated in the United States, Italy and Spain. Sample material is recorded as cDNA or gDNA derived from T cells, B-cell-depleted T cells, or PBMCs.

Authors' analysis steps: Reference gene primer amplification gave estimated nucleated cell counts. Produced via immunoSEQ multiplex PCR; TCRdb's table is partial and in-frame only. That table gives V, J and clone size, and the DNA gave D and trimming. There are approximately 140,000 clones in the sample; about 85% occur only once, and around 3.1% lies in the top ten. This CDR3 is 14 amino acids long. Germline V lookup: CDR1 SGHRS, CDR2 YFSETQ. The V end lost 0 bases, the J end lost 4 bases, and 11 bases lay between the germline ends. Only one count was recorded for this clone. Sequencing used peripheral blood. The chain links TRBV5-1 to TRBJ2-7; D possibly corresponds to TRBD1 (5 bases). The clonotype originates from a woman aged 35 to 49 with active or convalescent COVID-19. The CDR3 sequence is CASSLDQGPYEQYF. In DNA form, the CDR3 reads TGCGCCAGCAGCTTGGACCAGGGCCCGTACGAGCAGTACTTC.